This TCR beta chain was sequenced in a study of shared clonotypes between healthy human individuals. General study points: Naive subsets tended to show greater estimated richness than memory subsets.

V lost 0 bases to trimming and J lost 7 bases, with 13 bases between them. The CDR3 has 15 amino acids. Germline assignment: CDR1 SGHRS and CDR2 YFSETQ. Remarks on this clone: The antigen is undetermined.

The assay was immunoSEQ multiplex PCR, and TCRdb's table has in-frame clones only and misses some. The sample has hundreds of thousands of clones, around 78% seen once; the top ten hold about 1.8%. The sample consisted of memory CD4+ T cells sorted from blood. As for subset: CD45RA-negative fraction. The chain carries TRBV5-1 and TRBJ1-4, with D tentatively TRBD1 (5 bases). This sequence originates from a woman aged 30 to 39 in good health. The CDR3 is CASSLVQASPEKLFF. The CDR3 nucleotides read TGCGCCAGCAGCTTGGTACAGGCGTCGCCTGAAAAACTGTTTTTT.